This TCR beta chain was sequenced during a study of blood T cell repertoires in COVID-19. Turning to the study itself: Samples of COVID-19 (acute and convalescent) were obtained from the United States, Italy and Spain.

This CDR3 has 13 amino acids. The junction had 6 bases not matched to a gene; V was cut back by 5 bases and J by 9 bases. In the source study's methods: Scientists estimated how many nucleated cells there were by amplifying reference gene primers. Some clones are missing from TCRdb's copy, which holds only in-frame ones; the method was immunoSEQ multiplex PCR. The V and J calls and clone size come from that table; D and trimming were worked out from the DNA. The sample includes over 80,000 clones, about 88% of them seen just once. The source is a man older than 75 with active or convalescent COVID-19. The sequenced sample consisted of peripheral blood. The V gene is TRBV12-3 or TRBV12-4, the J gene TRBJ1-5, with TRBD1 matching over 8 bases. Here the CDR3 reads CASSDRGLGPQHF. Written as DNA, the CDR3 is TGTGCCAGCAGTGACAGGGGCCTAGGGCCCCAGCATTTT.